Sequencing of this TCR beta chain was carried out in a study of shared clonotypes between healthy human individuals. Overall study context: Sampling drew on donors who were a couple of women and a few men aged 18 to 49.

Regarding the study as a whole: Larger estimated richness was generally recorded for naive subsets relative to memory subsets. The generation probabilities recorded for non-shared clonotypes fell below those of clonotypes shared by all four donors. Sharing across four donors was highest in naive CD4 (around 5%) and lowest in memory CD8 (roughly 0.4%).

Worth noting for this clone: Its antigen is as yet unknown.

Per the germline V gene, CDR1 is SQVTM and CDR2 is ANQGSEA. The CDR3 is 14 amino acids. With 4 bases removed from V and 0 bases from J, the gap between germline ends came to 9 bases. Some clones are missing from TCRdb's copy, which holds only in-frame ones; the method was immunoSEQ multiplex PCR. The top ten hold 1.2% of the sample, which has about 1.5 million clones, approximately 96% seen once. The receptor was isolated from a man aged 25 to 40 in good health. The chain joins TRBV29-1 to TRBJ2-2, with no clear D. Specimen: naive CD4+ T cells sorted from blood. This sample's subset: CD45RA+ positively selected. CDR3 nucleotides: TGCAGCGTTGGGGTCGGGTCGAACACCGGGGAGCTGTTTTTT. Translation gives CSVGVGSNTGELFF.